This TCR beta chain emerged from a study of T cell changes during pregnancy in multiple sclerosis. The CDR3 extends over 15 amino acids. Deletions cut 0 bases from V and 5 bases from J, with 14 bases between. The germline V gene encodes CDR1 SGHNT and CDR2 YYREEE (reference sequence). Generated by immunoSEQ multiplex PCR, the TCRdb table keeps only in-frame clones and is missing some. This table has tens of thousands of clones, 85% to 95% appearing once. This clone appeared once. Specimen: peripheral blood. This sequence originates from a female donor with multiple sclerosis, enrolled in a pregnancy study. The chain joins TRBV5-4 to TRBJ1-1; tentative D call: TRBD1 (6 bases). The CDR3 loop reads CASSLEFGGRTEAFF. CDR3 bases: TGTGCCAGCAGCTTGGAATTTGGGGGCAGGACTGAAGCTTTCTTT.